What follows are 26 T cell receptor beta chains derived from one specimen sequenced in a study of CXCR3-negative and CXCR3-positive naive CD8 T cells. UMI-labeled 5' RACE TRB cDNA libraries were prepared from the cells. TCRdb reworked the 5' RACE reads into one entry per CDR3 protein, no DNA. The sample table sets out 100,000 to 150,000 distinct CDR3 sequences. The sequenced sample was naive CXCR3- CD8+ T cells from blood. The subset is: CD45RO-CCR7+CD27+CD95- naive CD8+ T cells lacking CXCR3 (TNR3-). The receptors stem from a human donor in good health. Some clones in this sample may be carry-over from other donors' samples.

This chain uses TRBV4-1 with TRBJ1-5. From germline, CDR1 is MGHRA and CDR2 YSYEKL. The CDR3 loop spans 14 amino acids. CDR3 protein: CASSQGPDDQAQHF.

CDR3: CASSQGLAGGPDEQYF. The chain has TRBV4-2 and TRBJ2-7; TCRdb names TRBD2, which stays unverified in the absence of DNA. This CDR3 has 16 residues. Germline values: CDR1 LGHNA, CDR2 YNFKEQ.

This chain joins TRBV9 and TRBJ1-2; TCRdb picks TRBD1, but there is no DNA to check that call. This CDR3 is 14 amino acids long. Germline-derived CDR1 and CDR2 are SGDLS and YYNGEE. The CDR3 protein is CASSHPGNVYGYTF.

The genes are TRBV19 and TRBJ2-1. This CDR3 is 14 amino acids long. Per germline, CDR1 LNHDA and CDR2 SQIVND (reference sequence). CDR3 region: CASAWRESYNEQFF.

The rearrangement links TRBV12-3 or TRBV12-4 to TRBJ2-5. The CDR3 is made up of 13 amino acids. The CDR3 loop is CASSLLREETQYF.

The chain is built from TRBV7-9 and TRBJ2-7. There are 13 residues in the CDR3. Germline CDR1 is SEHNR and CDR2 is FQNEAQ (reference sequence). The CDR3 protein is CASSLVVAREQYF.

The chain uses TRBV28 and TRBJ2-7; TCRdb outputs TRBD2, but without DNA this stays unchecked. The CDR3 covers 20 residues. Germline values: CDR1 MDHEN, CDR2 SYDVKM. CDR3 in amino acids: CASSALPPGVPGEVPYEQYF.

CDR3 region: CASTEGGLGDIQYF. This sequence joins TRBV6-5 and TRBJ2-4; the D call from TCRdb, TRBD2, cannot be confirmed without DNA. This CDR3 spans 14 amino acids. Germline V gene lookup returns CDR1 MNHEY and CDR2 SVGAGI.

The chain is built from TRBV20-1 and TRBJ2-7. The CDR3 totals 11 residues. Germline V lookup: CDR1 DFQATT, CDR2 SNEGSKA (reference sequence). The CDR3 loop is CSARDYYEQYF.

This chain links TRBV7-9 with TRBJ2-4. This CDR3 has 14 amino acids. Germline V CDR1 and CDR2: SEHNR, FQNEAQ (reference sequence). CDR3 region: CASSSTLAKNIQYF.

The chain uses TRBV6-6 and TRBJ2-3. The CDR3 runs 13 residues. Germline V gene data show CDR1 as MNHNY and CDR2 as SVGAGI (reference sequence). CDR3 region: CASSYRGTDTQYF.

The rearrangement links TRBV3-1 to TRBJ2-1. The CDR3 spans 14 residues. Germline V gene data show CDR1 as LGHDT and CDR2 as YNNKEL (reference sequence). CDR3 protein: CASSQGLGGGEQFF.

This sequence joins TRBV20-1 and TRBJ2-5; TCRdb returns TRBD1, unconfirmable since there is no DNA. The germline V gene has CDR1 DFQATT and CDR2 SNEGSKA (reference sequence). The CDR3 consists of 14 residues. This CDR3 is CSARAFSGQETQYF.

V and J are TRBV19 and TRBJ1-1; lacking DNA, the TRBD1 call made by TCRdb goes unchecked. The germline gives CDR1 LNHDA, CDR2 SQIVND (reference sequence). The CDR3 is made up of 16 amino acids. The CDR3: CASSIDWDRGQTEAFF. The complete variable domain, with remaining parts taken from reference TRBV19 and TRBJ1-1, reads DGGITQSPKYLFRKEGQNVTLSCEQNLNHDAMYWYRQDPGQGLRLIYYSQIVNDFQKGDIAEGYSVSREKKESFPLTVTSAQKNPTAFYLCASSIDWDRGQTEAFFGQGTRLTVV.

The genes are TRBV4-3 and TRBJ2-1; the D gene TCRdb calls, TRBD1, cannot be checked with no DNA. There are 15 residues in the CDR3. Germline V gene data show CDR1 as LGHNA and CDR2 as YSLEER. This chain's CDR3 is CASSPGTGVVNEQFF.

The chain joins TRBV30 to TRBJ2-7; the D gene TCRdb calls, TRBD1, cannot be checked with no DNA. The germline CDR1 and CDR2 sequences are GTSNPN and SVGIG (reference sequence). CDR3 size: 17 residues. CDR3 residues: CAWSVEAGGPTIGEQYF. The whole variable domain, remainder taken from reference TRBV30 and TRBJ2-7, is SQTIHQWPATLVQPVGSPLSLECTVEGTSNPNLYWYRQAAGRGLQLLFYSVGIGQISSEVPQNLSASRPQDRQFILSSKKLLLSDSGFYLCAWSVEAGGPTIGEQYFGPGTRLTVT.

This chain connects TRBV2 to TRBJ2-1. Germline V CDR1 and CDR2: SNHLY, FYNNEI. This CDR3 spans 12 amino acids. CDR3 amino acids: CASSGHYNEQFF. Combining the CDR3 with reference TRBV2 and TRBJ2-1 gives the whole variable domain EPEVTQTPSHQVTQMGQEVILRCVPISNHLYFYWYRQILGQKVEFLVSFYNNEISEKSEIFDDQFSVERPDGSNFTLKIRSTKLEDSAMYFCASSGHYNEQFFGPGTRLTVL.

V and J are TRBV27 and TRBJ1-6; TCRdb gives TRBD1 as the D gene, but with no DNA this cannot be confirmed. From germline, CDR1 is MNHEY and CDR2 SMNVEV (reference sequence). CDR3 length equals 16 residues. CDR3 loop: CASRGRVGSFGSPLHF.

J is TRBJ1-1 and V is TRBV7-9. CDR1 and CDR2 (germline): SEHNR, FQNEAQ (reference sequence). The CDR3 spans 17 residues. CDR3 amino acids: CASSSTTFRGGNTEAFF.

CDR3 protein: CSVVSDTGELFF. The chain uses TRBV29-1 and TRBJ2-2. This CDR3 has 12 residues. The germline gives CDR1 SQVTM, CDR2 ANQGSEA.

The chain joins TRBV4-1 to TRBJ2-3; TCRdb picks TRBD1, but there is no DNA to check that call. This CDR3 is built from 15 residues. CDR1 and CDR2 (germline): MGHRA, YSYEKL. CDR3 sequence reads: CASSQGGQFTDTQYF.

The rearrangement links TRBV5-1 to TRBJ1-6; the D call of TRBD1 rests on TCRdb alone, since no DNA is present to check it. Germline V lookup: CDR1 SGHRS, CDR2 YFSETQ. This CDR3 comprises 17 residues. CDR3 protein: CASSLDPSDSEDSPLHF.

The chain links TRBV27 to TRBJ2-7; checking the TCRdb D call of TRBD2 is not possible without DNA. The germline V gene has CDR1 MNHEY and CDR2 SMNVEV (reference sequence). This CDR3 is built from 15 residues. CDR3 region: CASSSPSGRSYEQYF.

J is TRBJ2-3 and V is TRBV29-1; checking the TCRdb D call of TRBD2 is not possible without DNA. Germline loops: CDR1 SQVTM, CDR2 ANQGSEA. The CDR3 runs to 15 residues. CDR3 residues: CSVTKLADHTDTQYF.

The rearrangement joins TRBV7-9 to TRBJ2-7. The CDR3 is 13 residues long. The V gene's germline CDR1 is SEHNR and CDR2 FQNEAQ (reference sequence). Here the CDR3 reads CASSYSGDYEQYF.

V gene TRBV7-8 combines with J gene TRBJ2-3; the D call of TRBD1 rests on TCRdb alone, since no DNA is present to check it. CDR1 and CDR2 from the germline V gene are SGHVS and FQNEAQ. This CDR3 has 16 residues. The CDR3 region is CASSLVSWGNTDTQYF.